The TCR beta chain described here comes from a study of shared clonotypes between healthy human individuals. Study-level results: When compared with the clonotypes that were shared by all four sorted-subset donors, the non-shared clonotypes turned out to have lower generation probabilities. Large depth notwithstanding, sorted-subset sequencing proved incomplete by rarefaction. In general, naive subsets displayed greater estimated richness than memory subsets did.

Running of the assay took place at deep level. Here immunoSEQ multiplex PCR was the method, and the copy in TCRdb shows in-frame clones only, minus some. Of hundreds of thousands of clones in the sample, about two thirds are singletons; the top ten hold around 2%. In germline, CDR1 is MNHEY, CDR2 SVGAGI. Trimming removed 6 bases at V and 4 bases at J, with 13 bases between. The CDR3 covers 14 residues. As regards this clone: Antigen unknown.

The sequence was collected from a woman aged 25 to 39 in good health. This chain uses TRBV6-5 with TRBJ2-1; D perhaps matches TRBD2 (6 bases). Sequences were obtained from memory CD4+ T cells sorted from blood. Documented subset: CD45RA-negative fraction. The CDR3 coding sequence is TGTGCCAGCAGCTCCGGGACTCAATACAATGAGCAGTTCTTC. Protein: CASSSGTQYNEQFF.